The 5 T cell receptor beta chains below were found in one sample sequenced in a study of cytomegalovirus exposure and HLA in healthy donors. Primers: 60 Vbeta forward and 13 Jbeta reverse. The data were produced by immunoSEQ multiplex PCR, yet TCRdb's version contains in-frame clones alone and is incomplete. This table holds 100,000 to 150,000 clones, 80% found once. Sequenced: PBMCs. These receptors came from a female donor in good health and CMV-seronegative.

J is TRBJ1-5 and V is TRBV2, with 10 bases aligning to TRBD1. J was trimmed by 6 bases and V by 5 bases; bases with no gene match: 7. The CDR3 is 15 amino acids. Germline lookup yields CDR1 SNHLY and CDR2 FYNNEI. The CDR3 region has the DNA TGTGCCAGCAGTCCCGGGACAGGGGTTCCTCAGCCCCAGCATTTT. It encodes CASSPGTGVPQPQHF.

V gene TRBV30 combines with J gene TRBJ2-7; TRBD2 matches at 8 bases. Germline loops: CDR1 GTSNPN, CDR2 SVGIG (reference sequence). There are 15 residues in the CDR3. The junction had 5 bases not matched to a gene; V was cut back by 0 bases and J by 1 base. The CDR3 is CAWSVTGGASYEQYF. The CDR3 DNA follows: TGTGCCTGGAGTGTAACCGGGGGGGCGTCCTACGAGCAGTACTTC.

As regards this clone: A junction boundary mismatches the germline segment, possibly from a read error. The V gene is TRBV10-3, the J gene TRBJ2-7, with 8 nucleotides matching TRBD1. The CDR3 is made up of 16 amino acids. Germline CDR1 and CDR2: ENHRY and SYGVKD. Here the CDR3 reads CAISEARTGYSNEQYF. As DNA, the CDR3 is TGTGCCATCAGTGAGGCTAGGACAGGGTACTCCAACGAGCAGTACTTC.

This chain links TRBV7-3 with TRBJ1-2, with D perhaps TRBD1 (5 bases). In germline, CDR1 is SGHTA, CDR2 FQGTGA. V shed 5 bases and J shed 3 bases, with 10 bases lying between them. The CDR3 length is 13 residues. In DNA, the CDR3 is TGTGCCAGCAGCCCAGGGCCCGACTATGGCTACACCTTC. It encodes CASSPGPDYGYTF.

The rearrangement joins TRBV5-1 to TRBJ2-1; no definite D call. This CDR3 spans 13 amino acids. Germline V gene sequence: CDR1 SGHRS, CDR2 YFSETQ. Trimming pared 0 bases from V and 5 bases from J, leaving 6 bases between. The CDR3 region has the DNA TGCGCCAGCAGCTTGGGTAGAAACAATGAGCAGTTCTTC. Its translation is CASSLGRNNEQFF.